These T cell receptor beta chains were read from a single sample in a study of CD8+ T cells in alopecia areata. Assay: immunoSEQ multiplex PCR; the TCRdb copy retains only in-frame clones and omits some. In the table there are 120,000 to 150,000 clones, approximately 60% of which are singletons. Sequenced sample: CD8+ T cells sorted from blood. The receptors derive from a human donor in good health. CDR3s include the opening cysteine and the closing phenylalanine or tryptophan. The order of the fields is V gene, D gene, J gene, clone size, CDR3 DNA, CDR3 protein. A D gene is named only where the DNA matches it firmly. Rows give clone size only sometimes, using once, few, many, or a class for an expanded clone.

V gene: TRBV10-3; D gene: NA; J gene: TRBJ2-2; clone size: NA; CDR3 DNA: TGTGCCATCAGTGAGCCGACAGGGGAGCTGTTTTTT; CDR3 protein: CAISEPTGELFF
V gene: TRBV29-1; D gene: NA; J gene: TRBJ2-3; clone size: few; CDR3 DNA: TGCAGCGTTGATGGTAGAGATACGCAGTATTTT; CDR3 protein: CSVDGRDTQYF
V gene: TRBV5-4; D gene: NA; J gene: TRBJ2-3; clone size: few; CDR3 DNA: TGTGCCAGCAGCTTCGGAGGGGGTAATACAGATACGCAGTATTTT; CDR3 protein: CASSFGGGNTDTQYF
V gene: TRBV19; D gene: NA; J gene: TRBJ2-3; clone size: NA; CDR3 DNA: TGTGCCAGTAGTATTCCCGGGACTCCTGACACAGATACGCAGTATTTT; CDR3 protein: CASSIPGTPDTDTQYF
V gene: TRBV29-1; D gene: NA; J gene: TRBJ1-1; clone size: NA; CDR3 DNA: TGCAGCGTTGAAGGGGGGCGGGGGGCGTATGACGCTTTCTTT; CDR3 protein: CSVEGGRGAYDAFF
V gene: TRBV9; D gene: NA; J gene: TRBJ1-3; clone size: NA; CDR3 DNA: TGTGCCAGCAGCGGAACAGGATACTCTGGAAACACCATATATTTT; CDR3 protein: CASSGTGYSGNTIYF
V gene: TRBV27; D gene: NA; J gene: TRBJ2-2; clone size: NA; CDR3 DNA: TGTGCCAGCAGTTCCTACCCTAGAAACACCGGGGAGCTGTTTTTT; CDR3 protein: CASSSYPRNTGELFF
V gene: TRBV29-1; D gene: TRBD1; J gene: TRBJ1-2; clone size: NA; CDR3 DNA: TGCAGCGTTGAACATTTCAGAGACAGGGGTGACTATGGCTACACCTTC; CDR3 protein: CSVEHFRDRGDYGYTF
V gene: TRBV28; D gene: NA; J gene: TRBJ2-1; clone size: few; CDR3 DNA: TGTGCCAGCAGAGGGAATAACAATGAGCAGTTCTTC; CDR3 protein: CASRGNNNEQFF
V gene: TRBV9; D gene: NA; J gene: TRBJ1-1; clone size: few; CDR3 DNA: TGTGCCAGCAGCGTAGTGCAGGGATCCACTGAAGCTTTCTTT; CDR3 protein: CASSVVQGSTEAFF
V gene: TRBV29-1; D gene: TRBD2; J gene: TRBJ2-1; clone size: NA; CDR3 DNA: TGCAGCGTTGTGGCGGGAGGGGAGCAGTTCTTC; CDR3 protein: CSVVAGGEQFF
V gene: TRBV19; D gene: NA; J gene: TRBJ1-2; clone size: few; CDR3 DNA: TGTGCCAGTAACAGGGAAGCTGATGGCTACACCTTC; CDR3 protein: CASNREADGYTF
V gene: TRBV7-8; D gene: NA; J gene: TRBJ2-2; clone size: NA; CDR3 DNA: TGTGCCAGCAGCTTAGCGAGTAGCGTAACGAACACCGGGGAGCTGTTTTTT; CDR3 protein: CASSLASSVTNTGELFF
V gene: TRBV6-6; D gene: TRBD1; J gene: TRBJ1-4; clone size: few; CDR3 DNA: TGTGCCAGCGGGACAGAAAATAATGAAAAACTGTTTTTT; CDR3 protein: CASGTENNEKLFF
V gene: TRBV27; D gene: NA; J gene: TRBJ2-2; clone size: few; CDR3 DNA: TGTGCCAGCAGTGTCCCGGCCGGGGAGCTGTTTTTT; CDR3 protein: CASSVPAGELFF
V gene: TRBV2; D gene: NA; J gene: TRBJ2-7; clone size: NA; CDR3 DNA: TGTGCCAGCAGGTCTCCAGGAGACTACGAGCAGTACTTC; CDR3 protein: CASRSPGDYEQYF
V gene: TRBV30; D gene: NA; J gene: TRBJ1-2; clone size: NA; CDR3 DNA: TGTGCCTGGAGTGTTGAAGGGGTTCGTGGCTACACCTTC; CDR3 protein: CAWSVEGVRGYTF
V gene: TRBV27; D gene: NA; J gene: TRBJ2-2; clone size: NA; CDR3 DNA: TGTGCCAGCAGTTTGGTCCAGGGGAACACCGGGGAGCTGTTTTTT; CDR3 protein: CASSLVQGNTGELFF